This is a list of T cell receptor beta chains from one sample in a study of blood T cell repertoires in COVID-19. The data were produced by immunoSEQ multiplex PCR, yet TCRdb's version contains in-frame clones alone and is incomplete. The sample shows around 250,000 clones, about 89% of them seen only once. Source material: PBMCs or T cells enriched from blood (not recorded which). The receptors here all came from a woman aged 25 to 39 who had recovered from COVID-19. CDR3s leave out the opening cysteine and the closing phenylalanine or tryptophan. Each record gives: J gene, clone size, V gene, CDR3 protein. The size entry is marked missing in some rows and otherwise reads once, few, many or a size class.

TRBJ2-7,.,TRBV5-4,ASSFGGRSSYEQY
TRBJ1-4,.,TRBV7-9,ASSRRESSTNEKLF
TRBJ2-1,.,TRBV27,ASSLGSSYNEQF
TRBJ1-4,.,TRBV7-9,ASSRDGGWEEKLF
TRBJ2-2,once,TRBV28,ASSSIKAGQGAGELF
TRBJ2-7,.,TRBV3-1/TRBV3-2,ASSQDPGAGYEQY
TRBJ2-7,.,TRBV11-2,ASSKLGLYYEQY
TRBJ1-1,.,TRBV6-2/TRBV6-3,ASSYSFPRGHTEAF
TRBJ1-3,.,TRBV5-4,ASSFDSQAGNTIY
TRBJ1-5,.,TRBV2,ASSERVSNQPQH
TRBJ1-1,.,TRBV4-2,ASSGTEAF
TRBJ2-5,.,TRBV18,ASSPSGRQETQY
TRBJ1-3,once,TRBV18,ASSLQGQRLSGNTIY
TRBJ1-1,.,TRBV3-1/TRBV3-2,ASSQEIGGRNTEAF
TRBJ2-1,.,TRBV7-3,ASSLAGGSGEQF
TRBJ1-1,once,TRBV18,ASSPSRTATEAF
TRBJ2-1,.,TRBV18,ASSPRQDPGGQF
TRBJ2-3,.,TRBV29-1,SVEKAALEDTQY
TRBJ2-1,.,TRBV30,AWSRSGTSQF
TRBJ2-2,.,TRBV27,ASSLWRDTGELF